The 10 T cell receptor beta chains below come from one sample, sequenced in a study of blood T cells in healthy people across ages. A second PCR, run for about 6 to 12 cycles, used a sample-barcoded 5' primer plus a J-beta primer mix. TCRdb reprocessed the 5' RACE reads with MiXCR, giving one entry per CDR3 protein. The data show 650,000 to 950,000 distinct CDR3 sequences, under 45% seen once. Sequences were obtained from blood. The receptors shown here come from a man aged 60 to 69 in good health.

The genes are TRBV20-1 and TRBJ1-2; no clear D. This CDR3 region has 9 residues. Trimming took 6 bases from V and 7 from J, leaving 6 bases between them. The germline V gene encodes CDR1 DFQATT and CDR2 SNEGSKA (reference sequence). The CDR3 bases are TGCAGTGCCGGGCCTGGCTACACCTTC. Residues: CSAGPGYTF.

The chain employs TRBV18 and TRBJ2-3; 9 bases match TRBD1. Germline assignment: CDR1 KGHSH and CDR2 LQKENI. This CDR3 spans 15 amino acids. J lost 4 bases, V lost 4 bases, and 6 bases had no gene match. The CDR3 DNA reads TGTGCCAGCTCACACCGGGACAGGGAAGCAGATACGCAGTATTTT. As protein: CASSHRDREADTQYF.

The chain links TRBV20-1 to TRBJ1-1, with D possibly matching TRBD1 (5 bases). Germline V gene sequence: CDR1 DFQATT, CDR2 SNEGSKA (reference sequence). The CDR3 contains 14 residues. V was clipped by 2 bases and J by 1 base, with 11 bases between them. In nucleotides, the CDR3 is TGCAGTGCTAGATCCCCAGGGCAGAACACTGAAGCTTTCTTT. It encodes CSARSPGQNTEAFF.

The rearrangement uses TRBV6-2 or TRBV6-3 and TRBJ2-1; possible D gene TRBD2, 5 bases. This CDR3 is built from 15 residues. The V gene's germline CDR1 is MNHEY and CDR2 SVGEGT. V was shortened by 0 bases and J by 5 bases, with 11 bases between the two germline ends. The CDR3 sequence is CASSYSASLNNEQFF. In DNA form, the CDR3 reads TGTGCCAGCAGTTACTCAGCTAGCCTAAACAATGAGCAGTTCTTC.

CDR3 DNA sequence: TGTGCCAGCAGCTCACCGGGACAGGGTGGCAATGAGCAGTTCTTC. Translating gives CASSSPGQGGNEQFF. This chain uses TRBV7-2 with TRBJ2-1; 9 bases map to TRBD1. With 4 bases clipped from V and 6 bases from J, the junction kept 7 bases outside the gene matches. Germline CDR1 and CDR2: SGHTA and FQGNSA. This CDR3 comprises 15 residues.

This rearrangement joins TRBV28 to TRBJ1-6; D not resolved. The CDR3 length is 11 residues. V gave up 2 bases and J gave up 15 bases, with 8 bases separating them. The germline gives CDR1 MDHEN, CDR2 SYDVKM. CDR3 loop: CASSLQFVLHF. CDR3 bases: TGTGCCAGCAGTTTACAGTTTGTCCTCCACTTT.

In its sample, this clonotype was seen a few times. The chain carries TRBV3-1 and TRBJ2-1; 7 bases agree with TRBD1. This CDR3 is built from 15 residues. V gave up 4 bases and J gave up 7 bases; unmatched junction bases: 10. From germline, CDR1 is LGHDT and CDR2 YNNKEL (reference sequence). DNA of the CDR3: TGTGCCAGCAGCCTCCGGGACAGATCCGTGAATGAGCAGTTCTTC. It is translated as CASSLRDRSVNEQFF.

This clonotype was seen only a few times. V and J are TRBV7-9 and TRBJ2-3; 9 bases are shared with TRBD2. The CDR3 consists of 17 residues. Germline V CDR1 and CDR2: SEHNR, FQNEAQ (reference sequence). The trim removed 3 bases at V and 1 base at J, leaving 8 bases unmatched. The chain's CDR3 is CASSFGRASGGTDTQYF. The CDR3 region has the DNA TGTGCCAGCAGCTTTGGGCGGGCTAGCGGGGGCACAGATACGCAGTATTTT.

This rearrangement joins TRBV13 to TRBJ2-7; D call uncertain. The germline CDR1 and CDR2 sequences are PRHDT and FYEKMQ (reference sequence). Deletions cut 0 bases from V and 5 bases from J, with 11 bases between. The CDR3 sequence is 14 residues long. CDR3 residues: CASSLGGVEDEQYF. The CDR3 DNA reads as TGTGCCAGCAGCTTAGGTGGGGTAGAGGACGAGCAGTACTTC.

This clonotype was recorded many times. The rearrangement uses TRBV12-3 or TRBV12-4 and TRBJ1-2; no clear D. Deletions cut 6 bases from V and 4 bases from J, with 12 bases between. This CDR3 is built from 13 residues. The CDR3 region has the DNA TGTGCCAGCAGCCCGCGGTTTGGCTATGGCTACACCTTC. Amino acids: CASSPRFGYGYTF.